This T cell receptor beta chain was found in a study of blood T cell repertoires in COVID-19. Study-level information: The origin of the acute and convalescent COVID-19 samples was the United States, Italy and Spain.

Authors' data handling: It was from reference gene primer amplification that nucleated cell counts were estimated. Sequencing was performed with immunoSEQ multiplex PCR; in TCRdb, only in-frame clones are kept and a portion is missing. V, J and clone size reflect that table, while D and trimming were determined from the DNA. This table holds fewer than 700,000 clones, 85% to 90% found once. V was clipped by 3 bases and J by 5 bases; unmatched bases: 6. CDR1 and CDR2 from the germline V gene are SGHNT and YYREEE (reference sequence). This CDR3 has 15 amino acids. Patients in Seattle were enrolled during active infection, then followed longitudinally.

This rearrangement joins TRBV5-4 to TRBJ1-4, with TRBD1 matching over 8 bases. This clonotype was obtained from a woman between 45 and 65 years old with COVID-19, enrolled during active disease. Sequenced input: peripheral blood. The CDR3 coding sequence is TGTGCCAGCAGCTCCTGGACAGGGAGGAATGAAAAACTGTTTTTT. The encoded protein is CASSSWTGRNEKLFF.